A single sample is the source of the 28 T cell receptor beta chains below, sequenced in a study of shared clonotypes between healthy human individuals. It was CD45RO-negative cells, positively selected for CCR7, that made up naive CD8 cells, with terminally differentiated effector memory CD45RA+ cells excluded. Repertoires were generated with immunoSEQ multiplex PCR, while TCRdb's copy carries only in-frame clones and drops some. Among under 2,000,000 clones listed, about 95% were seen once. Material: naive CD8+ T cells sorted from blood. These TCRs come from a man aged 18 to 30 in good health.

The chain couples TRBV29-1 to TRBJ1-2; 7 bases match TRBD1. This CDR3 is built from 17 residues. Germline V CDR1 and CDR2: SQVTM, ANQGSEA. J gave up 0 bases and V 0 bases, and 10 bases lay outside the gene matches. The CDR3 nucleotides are TGCAGCGTTGAAGATCGCCCCGGGACAGCCTCTAACTATGGCTACACCTTC. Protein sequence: CSVEDRPGTASNYGYTF. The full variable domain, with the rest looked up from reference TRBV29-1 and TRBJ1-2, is SAVISQKPSRDICQRGTSLTIQCQVDSQVTMMFWYRQQPGQSLTLIATANQGSEATYESGFVIDKFPISRPNLTFSTLTVSNMSPEDSSIYLCSVEDRPGTASNYGYTFGSGTRLTVV.

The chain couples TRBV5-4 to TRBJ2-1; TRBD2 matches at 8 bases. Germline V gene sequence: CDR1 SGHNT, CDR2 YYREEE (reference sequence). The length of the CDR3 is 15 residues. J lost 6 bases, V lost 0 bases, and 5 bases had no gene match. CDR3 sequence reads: CASSLDGLAGNEQFF. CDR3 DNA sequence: TGTGCCAGCAGCTTGGACGGACTAGCAGGCAATGAGCAGTTCTTC.

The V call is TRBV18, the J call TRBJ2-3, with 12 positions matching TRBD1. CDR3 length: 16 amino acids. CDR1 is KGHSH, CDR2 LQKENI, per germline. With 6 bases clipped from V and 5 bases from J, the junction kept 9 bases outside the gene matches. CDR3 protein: CASSPGQGAPRDTQYF. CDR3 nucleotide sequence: TGTGCCAGCTCCCCGGGACAGGGGGCCCCCCGAGATACGCAGTATTTT.

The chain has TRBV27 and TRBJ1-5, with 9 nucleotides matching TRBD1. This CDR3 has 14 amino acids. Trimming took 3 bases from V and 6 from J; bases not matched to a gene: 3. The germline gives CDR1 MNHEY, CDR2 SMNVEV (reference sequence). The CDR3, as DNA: TGTGCCAGCAGTTTTACAGGGGGCACTCAGCCCCAGCATTTT. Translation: CASSFTGGTQPQHF.

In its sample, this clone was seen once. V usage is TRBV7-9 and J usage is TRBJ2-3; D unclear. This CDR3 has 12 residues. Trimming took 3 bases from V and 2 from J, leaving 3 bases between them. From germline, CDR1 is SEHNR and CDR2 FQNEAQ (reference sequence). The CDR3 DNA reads TGTGCCAGCAGCTTCGTCACAGATACGCAGTATTTT. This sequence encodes CASSFVTDTQYF. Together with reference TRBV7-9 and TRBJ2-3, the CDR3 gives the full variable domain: DTGVSQNPRHKITKRGQNVTFRCDPISEHNRLYWYRQTLGQGPEFLTYFQNEAQLEKSRLLSDRFSAERPKGSFSTLEIQRTEQGDSAMYLCASSFVTDTQYFGPGTRLTVL.

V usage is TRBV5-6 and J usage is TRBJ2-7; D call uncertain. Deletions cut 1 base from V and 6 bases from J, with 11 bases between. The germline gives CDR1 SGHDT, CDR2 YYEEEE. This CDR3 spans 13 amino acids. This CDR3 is CASSLWSGFEQYF. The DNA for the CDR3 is TGTGCCAGCAGCTTGTGGTCAGGCTTCGAGCAGTACTTC.

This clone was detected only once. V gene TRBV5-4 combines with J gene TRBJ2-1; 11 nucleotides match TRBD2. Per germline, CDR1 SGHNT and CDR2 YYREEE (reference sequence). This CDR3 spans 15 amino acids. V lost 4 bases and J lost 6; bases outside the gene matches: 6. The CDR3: CASSPIAGGRNEQFF. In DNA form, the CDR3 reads TGTGCCAGCAGCCCTATAGCGGGGGGGCGCAATGAGCAGTTCTTC.

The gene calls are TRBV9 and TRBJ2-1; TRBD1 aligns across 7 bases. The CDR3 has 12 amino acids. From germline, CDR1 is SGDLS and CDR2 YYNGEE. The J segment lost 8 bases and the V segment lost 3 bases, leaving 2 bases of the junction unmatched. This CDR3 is CASSAQGYEQFF. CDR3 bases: TGTGCCAGCAGCGCACAGGGGTATGAGCAGTTCTTC.

CDR3 region: CSAKSGTQYF. In nucleotides, the CDR3 is TGCAGTGCTAAAAGTGGTACGCAGTATTTT. The chain joins TRBV20-1 to TRBJ2-3; D call uncertain. V was clipped by 4 bases and J by 8 bases, with 7 bases between them. This CDR3 spans 10 amino acids. Germline values: CDR1 DFQATT, CDR2 SNEGSKA (reference sequence).

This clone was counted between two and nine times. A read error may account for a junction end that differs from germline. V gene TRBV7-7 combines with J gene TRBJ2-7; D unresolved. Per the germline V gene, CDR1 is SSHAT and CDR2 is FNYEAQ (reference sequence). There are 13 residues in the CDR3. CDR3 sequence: CASSLVRTGEQYF. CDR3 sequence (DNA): TGTGCTAGCAGCTTAGTCCGTACTGGGGAGCAGTACTTC.

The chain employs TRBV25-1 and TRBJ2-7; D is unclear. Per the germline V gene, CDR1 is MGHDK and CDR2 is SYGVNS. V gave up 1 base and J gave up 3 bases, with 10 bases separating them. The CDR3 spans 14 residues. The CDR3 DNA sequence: TGTGCCAGCAGTGAATTCGGGTCCCACTACGAGCAGTACTTC. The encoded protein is CASSEFGSHYEQYF.

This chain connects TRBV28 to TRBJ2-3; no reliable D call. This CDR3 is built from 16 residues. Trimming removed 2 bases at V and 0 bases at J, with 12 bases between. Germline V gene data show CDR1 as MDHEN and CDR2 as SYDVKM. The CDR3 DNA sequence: TGTGCCAGCAGTTTAAACACATATCCTAGCACAGATACGCAGTATTTT. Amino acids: CASSLNTYPSTDTQYF.

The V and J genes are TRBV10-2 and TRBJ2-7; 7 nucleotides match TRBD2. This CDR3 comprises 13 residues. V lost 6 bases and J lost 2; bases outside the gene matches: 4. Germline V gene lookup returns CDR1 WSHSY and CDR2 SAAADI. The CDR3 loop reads CASSPGGTYEQYF. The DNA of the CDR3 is TGCGCCAGCAGCCCCGGGGGGACCTACGAGCAGTACTTC.

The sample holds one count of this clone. CDR3: CASSPPLPGEGDTQYF. The CDR3 coding sequence is TGTGCCAGCAGCCCCCCGCTCCCGGGAGAAGGCGATACGCAGTATTTT. The chain uses TRBV11-2 and TRBJ2-3, with TRBD2 as a possible D gene (6 bases). This CDR3 is built from 16 residues. Germline CDR1 and CDR2: SGHAT and FQNNGV. Trimming removed 5 bases from V and 6 bases from J, with 21 bases in between. The full variable domain, its missing parts supplied by reference TRBV11-2 and TRBJ2-3, is EAGVAQSPRYKIIEKRQSVAFWCNPISGHATLYWYQQILGQGPKLLIQFQNNGVVDDSQLPKDRFSAERLKGVDSTLKIQPAKLEDSAVYLCASSPPLPGEGDTQYFGPGTRLTVL.

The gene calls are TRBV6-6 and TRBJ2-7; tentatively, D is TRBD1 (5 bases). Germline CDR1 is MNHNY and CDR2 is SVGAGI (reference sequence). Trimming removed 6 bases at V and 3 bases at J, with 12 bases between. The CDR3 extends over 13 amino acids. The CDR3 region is CASSPDTNYEQYF. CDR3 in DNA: TGTGCCAGCAGCCCGGACACAAACTACGAGCAGTACTTC.

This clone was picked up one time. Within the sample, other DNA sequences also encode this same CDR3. The CDR3 DNA reads TGCGCCAGCAGCCAAGTTCAGGGTTCCTACAATGAGCAGTTCTTC. Translation gives CASSQVQGSYNEQFF. The rearrangement joins TRBV4-1 to TRBJ2-1, with D perhaps TRBD1 (5 bases). Germline V lookup: CDR1 MGHRA, CDR2 YSYEKL. The CDR3 consists of 15 residues. The V end was cut by 1 base, the J end by 1 base, with 8 bases between.

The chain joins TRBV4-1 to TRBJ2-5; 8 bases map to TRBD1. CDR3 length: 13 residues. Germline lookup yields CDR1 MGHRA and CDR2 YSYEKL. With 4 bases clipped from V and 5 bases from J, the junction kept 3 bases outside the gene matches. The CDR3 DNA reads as TGCGCCAGCAGCCCTAGACAGGGGGAGACCCAGTACTTC. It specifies CASSPRQGETQYF.

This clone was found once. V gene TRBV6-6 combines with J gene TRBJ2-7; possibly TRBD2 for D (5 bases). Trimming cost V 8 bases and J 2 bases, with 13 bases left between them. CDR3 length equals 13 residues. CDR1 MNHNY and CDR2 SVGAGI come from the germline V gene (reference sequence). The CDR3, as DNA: TGTGCCAGCTGGTCGGACGGGACCTACGAGCAGTACTTC. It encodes CASWSDGTYEQYF.

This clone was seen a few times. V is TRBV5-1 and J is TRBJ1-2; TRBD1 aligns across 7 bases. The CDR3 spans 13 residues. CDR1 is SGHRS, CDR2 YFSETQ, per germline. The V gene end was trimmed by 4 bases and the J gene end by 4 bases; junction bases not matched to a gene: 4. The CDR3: CASSGDRSYGYTF. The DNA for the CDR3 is TGCGCCAGCAGCGGGGACAGAAGCTATGGCTACACCTTC. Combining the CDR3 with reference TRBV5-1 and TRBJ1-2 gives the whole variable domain KAGVTQTPRYLIKTRGQQVTLSCSPISGHRSVSWYQQTPGQGLQFLFEYFSETQRNKGNFPGRFSGRQFSNSRSEMNVSTLELGDSALYLCASSGDRSYGYTFGSGTRLTVV.

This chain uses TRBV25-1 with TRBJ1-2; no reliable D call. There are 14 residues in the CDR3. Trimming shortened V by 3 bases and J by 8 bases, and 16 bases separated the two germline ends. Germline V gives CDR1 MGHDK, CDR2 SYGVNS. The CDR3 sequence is CASSDFGQADGYTF. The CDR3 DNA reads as TGTGCCAGCAGTGATTTTGGCCAGGCAGACGGCTACACCTTC.

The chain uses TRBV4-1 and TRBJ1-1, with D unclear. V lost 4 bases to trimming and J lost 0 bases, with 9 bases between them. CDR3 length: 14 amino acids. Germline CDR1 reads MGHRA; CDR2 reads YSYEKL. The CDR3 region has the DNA TGCGCCAGCAGCCGGAACCCCATGAACACTGAAGCTTTCTTT. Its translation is CASSRNPMNTEAFF.

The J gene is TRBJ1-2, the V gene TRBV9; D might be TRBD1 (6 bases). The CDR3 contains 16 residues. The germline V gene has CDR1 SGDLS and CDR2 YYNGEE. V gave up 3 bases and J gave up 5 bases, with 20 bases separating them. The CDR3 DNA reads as TGTGCCAGCAGCGCCTCGTTACAGGGATCCGCTTATGGCTACACCTTC. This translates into CASSASLQGSAYGYTF.

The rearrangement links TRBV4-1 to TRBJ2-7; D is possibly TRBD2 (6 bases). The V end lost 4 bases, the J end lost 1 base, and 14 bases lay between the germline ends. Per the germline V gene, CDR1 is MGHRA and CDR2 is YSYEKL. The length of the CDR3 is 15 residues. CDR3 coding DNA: TGCGCCAGCAGCCGACCCGGGGGTCCATCCTACGAGCAGTACTTC. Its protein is CASSRPGGPSYEQYF.

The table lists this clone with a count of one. The CDR3 DNA sequence: TGTGCCAGCAGCCCCCGAGTTCCCGTCACAGATACGCAGTATTTT. It specifies CASSPRVPVTDTQYF. The rearrangement links TRBV13 to TRBJ2-3; D gene ambiguous. V was pared by 5 bases and J by 2 bases, with 14 bases between. Germline V gives CDR1 PRHDT, CDR2 FYEKMQ (reference sequence). CDR3 size: 15 residues.

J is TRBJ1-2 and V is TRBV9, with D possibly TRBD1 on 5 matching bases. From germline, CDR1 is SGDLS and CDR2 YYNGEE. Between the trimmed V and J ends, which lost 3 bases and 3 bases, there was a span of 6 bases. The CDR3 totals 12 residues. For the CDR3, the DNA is TGTGCCAGCAGCGGCAGGGACTATGGCTACACCTTC. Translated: CASSGRDYGYTF.

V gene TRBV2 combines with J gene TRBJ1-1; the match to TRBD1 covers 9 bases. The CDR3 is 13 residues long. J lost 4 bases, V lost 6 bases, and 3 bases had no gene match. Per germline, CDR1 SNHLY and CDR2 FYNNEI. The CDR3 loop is CASSTDRGTEAFF. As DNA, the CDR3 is TGTGCCAGCAGCACGGACAGGGGCACTGAAGCTTTCTTT.

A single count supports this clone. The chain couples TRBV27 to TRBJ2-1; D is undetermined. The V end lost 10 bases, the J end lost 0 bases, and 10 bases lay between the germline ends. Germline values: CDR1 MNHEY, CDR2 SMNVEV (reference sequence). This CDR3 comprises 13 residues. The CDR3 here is CATGLSSYNEQFF. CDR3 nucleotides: TGTGCCACAGGATTGAGCTCCTACAATGAGCAGTTCTTC.

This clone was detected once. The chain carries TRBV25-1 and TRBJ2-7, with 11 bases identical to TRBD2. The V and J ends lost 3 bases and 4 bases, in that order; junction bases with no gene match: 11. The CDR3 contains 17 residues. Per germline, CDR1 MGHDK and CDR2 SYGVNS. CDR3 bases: TGTGCCAGCAGTGACGTAGCGGGAGGGCCATCCCGATACGAGCAGTACTTC. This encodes CASSDVAGGPSRYEQYF.